This entry lists 25 T cell receptor beta chains sequenced from one sample in a study of neoadjuvant anti-PD-1 for oral cavity cancer. Sequenced by immunoSEQ multiplex PCR; TCRdb stores in-frame clones only, minus some. The sample has roughly 7,800 clones, approximately 70% seen once. The sample's time point: after neoadjuvant nivolumab, at surgical resection. The material sequenced was PBMCs, taken after nivolumab (anti-PD-1) treatment. These receptors came from a person aged 35-80 years with oral cavity squamous cell carcinoma.

This chain uses TRBV27 with TRBJ1-2, with D possibly TRBD1 on 5 matching bases. CDR3 length: 13 amino acids. The germline V and J ends were trimmed by 7 bases and 4 bases, with 13 bases remaining between them. Germline V lookup: CDR1 MNHEY, CDR2 SMNVEV (reference sequence). The DNA for the CDR3 is TGTGCCAGCACCTCAGGGTCTGCCTATGGCTACACCTTC. Its translation is CASTSGSAYGYTF.

This clone was detected only a few times. The rearrangement joins TRBV6-4 to TRBJ2-3; 8 nucleotides agree with TRBD2. Germline CDR1 MRHNA, CDR2 SNTAGT. The CDR3 runs 15 residues. V was pared by 6 bases and J by 0 bases, with 5 bases of the junction left unmatched. CDR3 nucleotides: TGTGCCAGCAGCCCTGCTAGCGGGAGCACAGATACGCAGTATTTT. It encodes CASSPASGSTDTQYF.

The V call is TRBV11-2, the J call TRBJ2-4; TRBD1 matches at 9 bases. After removal of 5 bases from V and 0 bases from J, the junction contained 5 bases not matched to a gene. This CDR3 has 16 residues. Germline V gene data show CDR1 as SGHAT and CDR2 as FQNNGV. For the CDR3, the DNA is TGTGCCAGCAGCCAACAGGGGGCCATAGCCAAAAACATTCAGTACTTC. It translates to CASSQQGAIAKNIQYF.

The chain recombines TRBV30 with TRBJ1-2; 9 bases are a match to TRBD1. Germline values: CDR1 GTSNPN, CDR2 SVGIG (reference sequence). Trimming took 3 bases from V and 7 from J; bases not matched to a gene: 9. The CDR3 contains 14 residues. This CDR3 is CAWRSWDRESGYTF. In nucleotides, the CDR3 is TGTGCCTGGAGGTCCTGGGACAGGGAATCTGGCTACACCTTC.

This clone has just one count. The chain employs TRBV6-5 and TRBJ2-5; 8 nucleotides line up with TRBD2. The CDR3 length is 16 residues. V dropped 2 bases and J dropped 2; count of bases not matched to a gene: 7. In germline, CDR1 is MNHEY, CDR2 SVGAGI. CDR3 sequence (DNA): TGTGCCAGCAGTTACGGGAGAGCGGGGGTTCAAGAGACCCAGTACTTC. Its protein product is CASSYGRAGVQETQYF.

DNA for the CDR3: TGCAGCGTTGAAAGAGGATCGGGATGGGGCACTGAAGCTTTCTTT. Translating it yields CSVERGSGWGTEAFF. The chain carries TRBV29-1 and TRBJ1-1; D gene unclear. V gave up 2 bases and J gave up 4 bases, with 17 bases separating them. Germline CDR1 and CDR2: SQVTM and ANQGSEA. The CDR3 is 15 residues long.

The chain combines TRBV2 with TRBJ2-3, with 10 nucleotides matching TRBD1. The CDR3 extends over 15 amino acids. Looked up from germline, CDR1 is SNHLY and CDR2 is FYNNEI. V was pared by 6 bases and J by 3 bases, with 6 bases of the junction left unmatched. The DNA of the CDR3 is TGTGCCAGCAGAAAGACAGGGGGCAGGACAGATACGCAGTATTTT. Translation gives CASRKTGGRTDTQYF.

This clone was recorded a few times. The J gene is TRBJ1-1, the V gene TRBV28; tentative D call: TRBD1 (6 bases). Germline CDR1 MDHEN, CDR2 SYDVKM. V was clipped by 3 bases and J by 5 bases, with 19 bases between them. The CDR3 covers 16 residues. In DNA, the CDR3 is TGTGCCAGCAGTTTTTGGGGGGCACTCGCAGGGACTGAAGCTTTCTTT. Translating gives CASSFWGALAGTEAFF.

The rearrangement uses TRBV6-5 and TRBJ2-2; TRBD2 aligns across 12 bases. The germline CDR1 and CDR2 sequences are MNHEY and SVGAGI. This CDR3 comprises 15 residues. Trimming took 2 bases from V and 6 from J; bases not matched to a gene: 1. In DNA, the CDR3 is TGTGCCAGCAGTTACGCTAGCGGGGGGGCCGGGGAGCTGTTTTTT. Translating it yields CASSYASGGAGELFF.

This clone was counted between two and nine times. The gene calls are TRBV4-3 and TRBJ1-1; no clear D gene. CDR1 LGHNA and CDR2 YSLEER come from the germline V gene. This CDR3 has 13 amino acids. V was cut by 4 bases and J by 3 bases, with 9 bases left in between. As DNA, the CDR3 is TGCGCCAGCAGCCCCAAAACGGACACTGAAGCTTTCTTT. Translation gives CASSPKTDTEAFF.

This clone was observed a few times. The chain joins TRBV27 to TRBJ1-1; D remains unclear. The length of the CDR3 is 13 residues. The V gene's germline CDR1 is MNHEY and CDR2 SMNVEV (reference sequence). V was clipped by 2 bases and J by 2 bases, with 6 bases between them. CDR3 in DNA: TGTGCCAGCAGTTTAAATCTAAACACTGAAGCTTTCTTT. It codes for CASSLNLNTEAFF.

This clone has a single count. V usage is TRBV15 and J usage is TRBJ2-5; D possibly corresponds to TRBD2 (6 bases). This CDR3 comprises 12 residues. V lost 7 bases and J lost 5, with 11 bases in between. Germline V lookup: CDR1 LNHNV, CDR2 YYDKDF (reference sequence). The chain's CDR3 is CATTGRYETQYF. The CDR3 bases are TGTGCCACCACAGGGAGGTATGAGACCCAGTACTTC.

The V and J genes are TRBV6-5 and TRBJ1-6; 8 bases align to TRBD1. V gave up 2 bases and J gave up 9 bases; unmatched junction bases: 3. Germline CDR1 reads MNHEY; CDR2 reads SVGAGI. The CDR3 consists of 14 residues. The CDR3 sequence: CASSYDRGVSPLHF. As DNA, the CDR3 is TGTGCCAGCAGTTACGACAGGGGAGTTTCACCCCTCCACTTT.

CDR3 region: CASSSGVYSNQPQHF. As DNA, the CDR3 is TGTGCCAGCAGCTCCGGAGTGTATAGCAATCAGCCCCAGCATTTT. V usage is TRBV7-2 and J usage is TRBJ1-5, with unresolved D. This CDR3 is 15 amino acids long. Germline V CDR1 and CDR2: SGHTA, FQGNSA. V was trimmed by 4 bases and J by 0 bases, leaving 10 bases between them. The variable domain in full, completed from reference TRBV7-2 and TRBJ1-5, reads GAGVSQSPSNKVTEKGKDVELRCDPISGHTALYWYRQSLGQGLEFLIYFQGNSAPDKSGLPSDRFSAERTGGSVSTLTIQRTQQEDSAVYLCASSSGVYSNQPQHFGDGTRLSIL.

This clone was seen only a few times. The chain combines TRBV19 with TRBJ1-5; no reliable D call. CDR3 length equals 13 residues. The V gene's germline CDR1 is LNHDA and CDR2 SQIVND (reference sequence). V was clipped by 10 bases and J by 5 bases, with 15 bases between them. DNA of the CDR3: TGTGCCACTAAGAGAGACTCCTATCAGCCCCAGCATTTT. This encodes CATKRDSYQPQHF.

The genes are TRBV28 and TRBJ1-1; TRBD1 matches 10 bases. Unmatched junction bases numbered 11, after V lost 7 bases and J lost 3 bases. The CDR3 spans 16 residues. Germline V CDR1 and CDR2: MDHEN, SYDVKM. The CDR3 bases are TGTGCCAGCATCAGCTGGGACAGGGGACGTGACACTGAAGCTTTCTTT. Translating gives CASISWDRGRDTEAFF.

This chain links TRBV19 with TRBJ1-4, with D maybe TRBD1 (5 bases). In germline, CDR1 is LNHDA, CDR2 SQIVND (reference sequence). The CDR3 spans 14 residues. V lost 7 bases and J lost 0, with 9 bases in between. In DNA form, the CDR3 reads TGTGCCAGTAATAAACAGGCAACTAATGAAAAACTGTTTTTT. Its translation: CASNKQATNEKLFF. The complete variable domain, with remaining parts taken from reference TRBV19 and TRBJ1-4, reads DGGITQSPKYLFRKEGQNVTLSCEQNLNHDAMYWYRQDPGQGLRLIYYSQIVNDFQKGDIAEGYSVSREKKESFPLTVTSAQKNPTAFYLCASNKQATNEKLFFGSGTQLSVL.

V and J are TRBV28 and TRBJ2-5, with D perhaps matching TRBD1 (6 bases). With 8 bases removed from V and 5 bases from J, the gap between germline ends came to 21 bases. CDR1 is MDHEN, CDR2 SYDVKM, per germline. The CDR3 covers 15 residues. CDR3 sequence (DNA): TGTGCCAGCGGCCCCACTTACAGGGTAGGGGAGACCCAGTACTTC. Translated: CASGPTYRVGETQYF.

This sequence joins TRBV6-6 and TRBJ1-4; tentative D call: TRBD1 (5 bases). The CDR3 is made up of 16 amino acids. Germline CDR1 reads MNHNY; CDR2 reads SVGAGI (reference sequence). V was shortened by 4 bases and J by 7 bases, with 19 bases between the two germline ends. CDR3 sequence reads: CASSLPLGALGEKLFF. The CDR3 nucleotides read TGTGCCAGCAGTTTACCCTTAGGGGCCCTCGGTGAAAAACTGTTTTTT.

This sequence joins TRBV6-4 and TRBJ1-1; weak D call: TRBD1 (5 bases). This CDR3 has 14 residues. Germline-derived CDR1 and CDR2 are MRHNA and SNTAGT. The V gene lost 6 bases and the J gene lost 5 bases, with 16 bases spanning the gap. The CDR3 reads CASSHGGGRTEAFF. CDR3 coding DNA: TGTGCCAGCAGCCACGGGGGGGGGAGGACTGAAGCTTTCTTT.

V usage is TRBV6-4 and J usage is TRBJ2-6; D remains unclear. Germline V gene data show CDR1 as MRHNA and CDR2 as SNTAGT. This CDR3 region has 16 residues. Between the trimmed V and J ends, which lost 2 bases and 2 bases, there was a span of 10 bases. In DNA, the CDR3 is TGTGCCAGCAGTGACGACATTGCTACTGGGGCCAACGTCCTGACTTTC. As protein: CASSDDIATGANVLTF.

In this sample, this clone turned up a few times. This chain connects TRBV30 to TRBJ1-6; TRBD1 aligns across 7 bases. The CDR3 totals 16 residues. The germline V gene has CDR1 GTSNPN and CDR2 SVGIG (reference sequence). After removal of 2 bases from V and 0 bases from J, the junction contained 4 bases not matched to a gene. CDR3 residues: CAWSNSGGSYNSPLHF. The CDR3 DNA is TGTGCCTGGAGTAACTCAGGGGGCTCCTATAATTCACCCCTCCACTTT. The whole variable domain, filled in from reference TRBV30 and TRBJ1-6, reads SQTIHQWPATLVQPVGSPLSLECTVEGTSNPNLYWYRQAAGRGLQLLFYSVGIGQISSEVPQNLSASRPQDRQFILSSKKLLLSDSGFYLCAWSNSGGSYNSPLHFGNGTRLTVT.

The rearrangement links TRBV7-9 to TRBJ2-2; a weak D match, TRBD1 (6 bases). Trimming took off 2 bases at V and 1 base at J, with 8 bases between the two ends. The germline gives CDR1 SEHNR, CDR2 FQNEAQ (reference sequence). The CDR3 consists of 15 residues. The CDR3 DNA is TGTGCCAGCAGCTTAATGACAGGGAACACCGGGGAGCTGTTTTTT. It yields the protein CASSLMTGNTGELFF.

This chain uses TRBV10-3 with TRBJ2-1, with D uncertain. Germline assignment: CDR1 ENHRY and CDR2 SYGVKD. This CDR3 contains 15 residues. With 4 bases removed from V and 3 bases from J, the gap between germline ends came to 13 bases. The CDR3 DNA follows: TGTGCCATCAGTGTCCCCCCACTTGGCTACAATGAGCAGTTCTTC. It specifies CAISVPPLGYNEQFF.

J is TRBJ1-5 and V is TRBV7-9, with a tentative D call TRBD1 (5 bases). CDR3 length: 15 amino acids. In germline, CDR1 is SEHNR, CDR2 FQNEAQ (reference sequence). Trimming removed 5 bases at V and 1 base at J, with 12 bases between. CDR3 residues: CASSPGSFSNQPQHF. The CDR3 DNA sequence: TGTGCCAGCAGCCCAGGGAGCTTCAGCAATCAGCCCCAGCATTTT.